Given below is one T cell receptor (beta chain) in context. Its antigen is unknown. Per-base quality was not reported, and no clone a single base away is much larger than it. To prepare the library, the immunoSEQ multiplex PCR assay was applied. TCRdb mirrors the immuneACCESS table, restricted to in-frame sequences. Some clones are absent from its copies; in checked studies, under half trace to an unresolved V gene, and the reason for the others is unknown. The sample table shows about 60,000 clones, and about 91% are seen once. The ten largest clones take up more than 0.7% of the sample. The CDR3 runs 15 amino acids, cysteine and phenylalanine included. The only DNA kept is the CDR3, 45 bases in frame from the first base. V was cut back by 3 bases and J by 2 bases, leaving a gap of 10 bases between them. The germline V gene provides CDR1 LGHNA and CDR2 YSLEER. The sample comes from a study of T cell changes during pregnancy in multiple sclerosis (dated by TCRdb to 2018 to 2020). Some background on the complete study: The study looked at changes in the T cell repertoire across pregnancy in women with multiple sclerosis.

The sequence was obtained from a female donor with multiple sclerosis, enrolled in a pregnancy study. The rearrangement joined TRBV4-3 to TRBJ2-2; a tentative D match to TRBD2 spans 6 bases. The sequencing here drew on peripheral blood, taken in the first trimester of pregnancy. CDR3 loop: CASSQGLTNTGELFF. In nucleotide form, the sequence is TGCGCCAGCAGCCAGGGACTGACAAACACCGGGGAGCTGTTTTTT.